The 23 T cell receptor beta chains reported below all come from one sample, sequenced in a study of T cells in women clearing cervical HPV infection. Some clones are missing from TCRdb's copy, which holds only in-frame ones; the method was immunoSEQ multiplex PCR. This listing includes roughly 34,000 clones. The sequenced sample consisted of blood buffy coat. These TCRs come from a woman aged 18-70 years with a cervical HPV16 infection that either progressed to CIN3+ or cleared (not recorded which).

In regard to this clone: The CDR3 end falls 3 residues outside the read, so it is completed with the germline J gene. The chain links TRBV19 to TRBJ1-1, with 11 bases identical to TRBD1. Germline V CDR1 and CDR2: LNHDA, SQIVND (reference sequence). The length of the CDR3 is 16 residues. Unmatched junction bases numbered 3, after V lost 2 bases and J lost 1 base. The CDR3 DNA, read in part, is TGTGCCAGTAGTATAACCGGGACAGGGGGGAACACTGAA. Translating it yields CASSITGTGGNTE. Given in full, the CDR3 is CASSITGTGGNTEAFF.

To note about this clone: Read data end 3 residues before the CDR3 end; the end is taken from the germline J gene. The rearrangement links TRBV6-2 or TRBV6-3 to TRBJ2-3; 7 bases are a match to TRBD1. Per the germline V gene, CDR1 is MNHEY and CDR2 is SVGEGT. There are 15 residues in the CDR3. The CDR3 DNA, read in part, is TGTGCCAGCAGTTACTCTACAGGGGTGGTGGAGACG. Amino acids: CASSYSTGVVET. The full CDR3 protein reads CASSYSTGVVETQYF.

About this clone: The observed sequence ends 3 residues before the CDR3 terminus, with the missing tail filled in from the germline J gene. J is TRBJ2-1 and V is TRBV14; 12 positions match TRBD2. Germline CDR1 is SGHDN and CDR2 is FVKESK. This CDR3 has 17 amino acids. The V segment lost 0 bases and the J segment 8 bases; nucleotides outside the gene matches: 8. The CDR3 DNA, read in part, is TGTGCCAGCAGCCAAGATCTGACTAGCGGGAGAAGGGATGAG. Translating it yields CASSQDLTSGRRDE. In full, the CDR3 is CASSQDLTSGRRDEQFF.

For this clone: The observed sequence ends 3 residues before the CDR3 terminus, with the missing tail filled in from the germline J gene. The gene calls are TRBV18 and TRBJ1-2; no reliable D call. The CDR3 has 13 amino acids. The germline gives CDR1 KGHSH, CDR2 LQKENI. V was trimmed by 2 bases and J by 2 bases, leaving 6 bases between them. CDR3 DNA (partial): TGTGCCAGCTCACCAGGCAACAACTATGGC. It is translated as CASSPGNNYG. The entire CDR3 protein is CASSPGNNYGYTF.

In regard to this clone: At one end the junction does not follow the germline gene, possibly because of a read error. The CDR3 end falls 3 residues outside the read, so it is completed with the germline J gene. The V and J genes are TRBV4-2 and TRBJ1-1, with 8 bases fitting TRBD1. The CDR3 length is 16 residues. Germline CDR1 and CDR2: LGHNA and YNFKEQ. The sequenced part of the CDR3 DNA is TGCGCCAGCAGCAAGGCCCAAGGGACAGGGAACACTGAA. Protein sequence: CASSKAQGTGNTE. The full-length CDR3 reads as CASSKAQGTGNTEAFF.

Partial CDR3 DNA: TGCAGTGCTAGAGCTAACGCAGGGCCCGACAGGGCGGAGGGC. The encoded protein is CSARANAGPDRAEG. The full CDR3 protein is CSARANAGPDRAEGYTF. This chain uses TRBV20-1 with TRBJ1-2, with 7 bases fitting TRBD1. Sequencing ends 3 residues short of the CDR3 end; the germline J gene provides the rest. This CDR3 has 17 amino acids. Germline V gives CDR1 DFQATT, CDR2 SNEGSKA (reference sequence).

A word on this clone: The CDR3 is cut off 3 residues early in the read; its end comes from the germline J gene. The chain employs TRBV6-2 or TRBV6-3 and TRBJ1-2; D not resolved. CDR1 MNHEY and CDR2 SVGEGT come from the germline V gene. CDR3 length: 17 residues. The CDR3 here is CASSYFLFAGGNIDYTF. The DNA read from the CDR3 is TGTGCCAGCAGTTACTTTTTATTCGCGGGAGGCAATATTGAC.

CDR3 sequence reads: CASLRGDSPLSYEQYF. The CDR3 DNA, read in part, is TGTGCCAGTTTGAGAGGGGACTCCCCCCTCTCCTACGAG. The J gene is TRBJ2-7, the V gene TRBV19, with a weak D call TRBD2 (6 bases). The read gets to within 3 residues of the CDR3 end, and the germline J gene fills in the rest. Trimming took off 8 bases at V and 0 bases at J, with 20 bases between the two ends. The CDR3 is 16 residues long. Germline assignment: CDR1 LNHDA and CDR2 SQIVND (reference sequence).

CDR3 DNA (partial): TGTGCCAGCAGCTTACTTGACAGGGGTTCATATGGC. Residues: CASSLLDRGSYG. The full CDR3 sequence reads CASSLLDRGSYGYTF. The V and J genes are TRBV7-8 and TRBJ1-2, with 8 bases lining up with TRBD1. Read coverage stops 3 residues before the CDR3 terminus; the germline J gene supplies the remainder. The CDR3 spans 15 residues. J gave up 5 bases and V 2 bases, and 7 bases lay outside the gene matches. Germline V gives CDR1 SGHVS, CDR2 FQNEAQ.

With respect to this clone: The read gets to within 3 residues of the CDR3 end, and the germline J gene fills in the rest. The genes are TRBV30 and TRBJ1-2; 7 bases agree with TRBD1. Germline V lookup: CDR1 GTSNPN, CDR2 SVGIG (reference sequence). This CDR3 region has 13 residues. V trimming: 3 bases; J trimming: 5 bases; junction bases outside the gene matches: 6. CDR3 DNA, as far as it was read: TGTGCCTGGAGGACAGGGAGGGTATATGGC. Its translation is CAWRTGRVYG. The whole CDR3 reads CAWRTGRVYGYTF.

Turning to this clone: The read is 3 residues too short to cover the CDR3 end, so that end is filled in from the germline J gene. V and J are TRBV20-1 and TRBJ2-3, with 8 bases lining up with TRBD1. Germline lookup yields CDR1 DFQATT and CDR2 SNEGSKA (reference sequence). This CDR3 has 16 residues. The covered CDR3 bases are TGCAGTGGCTACCTCGGCACAGGGGGAGCCCAGATGTCG. Translation: CSGYLGTGGAQMS. The entire CDR3 protein reads CSGYLGTGGAQMSQYF.

On this clone itself: Its ends do not fully match the called genes, so a read error is possible. CDR3 sequence: CSVEGTGGDYSGANVLTF. Partial CDR3 DNA: TGCAGCGTCGAAGGGACAGGGGGCGACTACTCTGGGGCCAACGTC. V is TRBV29-1 and J is TRBJ2-6, with 12 nucleotides matching TRBD1. The read terminates 3 residues before the CDR3 end, so the remaining end is supplied by the germline J gene. CDR1 and CDR2 (germline): SQVTM, ANQGSEA. This CDR3 is 18 amino acids long.

A remark on this clone: With the read ending 3 residues before the CDR3 end, the germline J gene is used to fill in that end. V gene TRBV5-1 combines with J gene TRBJ1-2; 10 bases are a match to TRBD1. In germline, CDR1 is SGHRS, CDR2 YFSETQ. Trimming at V came to 4 bases and at J to 4 bases, leaving 16 bases not matched to a gene. The CDR3 has 18 amino acids. The CDR3 sequence: CASSHTPMGQGSGYGYTF. Incomplete CDR3 DNA: TGCGCCAGCAGCCATACGCCGATGGGACAGGGGAGCGGCTATGGC.

On this clone: The observed sequence ends 3 residues before the CDR3 terminus, with the missing tail filled in from the germline J gene. The rearrangement uses TRBV2 and TRBJ2-2, with 7 bases fitting TRBD2. After removal of 6 bases from V and 5 bases from J, the junction contained 6 bases not matched to a gene. Looked up from germline, CDR1 is SNHLY and CDR2 is FYNNEI. The CDR3 has 14 amino acids. Here the CDR3 reads CASSYAGATGELFF. The part of the CDR3 DNA that was read is TGTGCCAGCAGCTACGCGGGAGCGACCGGGGAG.

Worth noting for this clone: The read ends 3 residues early relative to the CDR3; the germline J gene fills the gap. The chain joins TRBV6-1 to TRBJ1-3, with D perhaps matching TRBD1 (5 bases). In germline, CDR1 is MNHNS, CDR2 SASEGT. Trimming stripped 4 bases from V and 1 base from J, with 8 bases between. This CDR3 is 14 amino acids long. The CDR3 DNA, read in part, is TGTGCCAGCAGTGGGACATCGTCTGGAAACACC. This codes for CASSGTSSGNT. The entire CDR3 is CASSGTSSGNTIYF.

In regard to this clone: The CDR3 goes on 3 residues after the read ends, and that part is filled in from the germline J gene. The chain carries TRBV6-1 and TRBJ1-2, with TRBD1 identical over 9 bases. The CDR3 sequence is 17 residues long. The trim removed 1 base at V and 4 bases at J, leaving 10 bases unmatched. Looked up from germline, CDR1 is MNHNS and CDR2 is SASEGT. The CDR3 is CASSEEIDRGGIYGYTF. Partial CDR3 DNA: TGTGCCAGCAGTGAAGAGATCGACAGGGGGGGTATCTATGGC.

Of note for this clone: The CDR3 is cut off 3 residues early in the read; its end comes from the germline J gene. The chain recombines TRBV19 with TRBJ2-1, with TRBD2 identical over 11 bases. This CDR3 has 14 amino acids. After removal of 1 base from V and 9 bases from J, the junction contained 2 bases not matched to a gene. CDR1 and CDR2 (germline): LNHDA, SQIVND (reference sequence). CDR3 protein: CASSIVLAGGEQFF. CDR3 DNA, as far as it was read: TGTGCCAGTAGTATAGTCCTAGCGGGGGGTGAG.

As to this clone: The CDR3 extends 3 residues past the end of the read, so its final part is completed from the germline J gene. The chain uses TRBV23-1 and TRBJ2-7; tentative D call: TRBD2 (5 bases). TRBV23-1 is labeled an ORF, and its function is uncertain. This CDR3 has 18 residues. The ends were cut back, 6 bases at V and 3 bases at J, with 27 bases in the middle. The sequenced part of the CDR3 DNA is TGCGCCAGCAGCCCATCCAAATCGGGGAGCCTCCTCAACTACGAG. Its translation: CASSPSKSGSLLNYE. From start to end, the CDR3 is CASSPSKSGSLLNYEQYF.

Concerning this clone: The missing CDR3 end, 3 residues past where the read stops, is filled in from the germline J gene. The chain links TRBV19 to TRBJ1-1; perhaps TRBD1 as D (5 bases). The CDR3 runs to 17 residues. Per germline, CDR1 LNHDA and CDR2 SQIVND (reference sequence). The CDR3 spells CASSISGTSGDYNEAFF. CDR3 bases read: TGTGCCAGTAGTATCTCCGGGACTAGCGGAGACTACAATGAG.

Concerning this clone itself: The read gets to within 3 residues of the CDR3 end, and the germline J gene fills in the rest. V usage is TRBV20-1 and J usage is TRBJ2-1; TRBD2 matches 11 bases. The CDR3 has 17 amino acids. Germline V lookup: CDR1 DFQATT, CDR2 SNEGSKA (reference sequence). Unmatched junction bases numbered 14, after V lost 5 bases and J lost 5 bases. CDR3 loop: CSAPPVPSGGINNEQFF. CDR3 bases read: TGCAGTGCTCCCCCGGTCCCTAGCGGGGGGATAAACAATGAG.

As regards this clone: The read finishes 3 residues shy of the CDR3 end, and the germline J gene is used to complete it. The chain joins TRBV7-9 to TRBJ1-1; D unclear. Germline V gene sequence: CDR1 SEHNR, CDR2 FQNEAQ (reference sequence). This CDR3 contains 15 residues. The DNA read from the CDR3 is TGTGCCAGCAGCCCAAGCGGCGGGTACCAAGAGACA. It codes for CASSPSGGYQET. The whole CDR3 sequence reads CASSPSGGYQETAFF.

A note on this clone: The read is 3 residues too short to cover the CDR3 end, so that end is filled in from the germline J gene. J is TRBJ1-4 and V is TRBV18, with D possibly being TRBD1 (6 bases). The CDR3 length is 18 residues. V lost 4 bases to trimming and J lost 6 bases, with 24 bases between them. The germline gives CDR1 KGHSH, CDR2 LQKENI. The CDR3 DNA, read in part, is TGTGCCAGCTCACGGAACGCTCCTCCACAGGGTGTTGATGAAAAA. Translating gives CASSRNAPPQGVDEK. The complete CDR3 protein is CASSRNAPPQGVDEKLFF.

Worth noting for this clone: The observed sequence ends 3 residues before the CDR3 terminus, with the missing tail filled in from the germline J gene. The rearrangement links TRBV12-3 or TRBV12-4 to TRBJ2-3, with D perhaps matching TRBD1 or TRBD2 (5 bases each). The CDR3 covers 13 residues. V lost 9 bases to trimming and J lost 2 bases, with 12 bases between them. The part of the CDR3 DNA that was read is TGTGCCAGTCTTGAGGGGAACACAGATACG. It codes for CASLEGNTDT. The whole CDR3 region reads CASLEGNTDTQYF.